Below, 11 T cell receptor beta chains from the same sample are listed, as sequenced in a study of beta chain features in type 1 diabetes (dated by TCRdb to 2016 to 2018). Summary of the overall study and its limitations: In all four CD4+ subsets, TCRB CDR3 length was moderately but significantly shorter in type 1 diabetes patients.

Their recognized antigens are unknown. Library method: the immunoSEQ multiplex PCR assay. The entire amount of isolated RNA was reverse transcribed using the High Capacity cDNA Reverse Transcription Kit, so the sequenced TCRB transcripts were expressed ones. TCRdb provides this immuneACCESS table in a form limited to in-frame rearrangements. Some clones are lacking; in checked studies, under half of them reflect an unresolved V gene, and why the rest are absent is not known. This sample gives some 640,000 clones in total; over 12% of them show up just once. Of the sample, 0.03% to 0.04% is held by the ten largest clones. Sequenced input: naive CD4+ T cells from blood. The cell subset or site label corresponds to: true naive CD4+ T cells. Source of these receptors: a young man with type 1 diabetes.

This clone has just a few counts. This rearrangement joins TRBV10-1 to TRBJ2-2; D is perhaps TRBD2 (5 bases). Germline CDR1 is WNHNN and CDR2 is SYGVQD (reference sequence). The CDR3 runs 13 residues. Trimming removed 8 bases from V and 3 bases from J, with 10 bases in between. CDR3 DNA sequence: TGCGCCAGCGGAGGACTCTACACCGGGGAGCTGTTTTTT. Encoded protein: CASGGLYTGELFF.

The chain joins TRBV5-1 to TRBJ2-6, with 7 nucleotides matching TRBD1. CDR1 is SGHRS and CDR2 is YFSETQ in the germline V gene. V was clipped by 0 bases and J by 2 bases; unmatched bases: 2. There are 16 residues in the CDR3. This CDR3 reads CASSLEGAAGANVLTF. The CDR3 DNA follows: TGCGCCAGCAGCTTGGAGGGGGCGGCTGGGGCCAACGTCCTGACTTTC.

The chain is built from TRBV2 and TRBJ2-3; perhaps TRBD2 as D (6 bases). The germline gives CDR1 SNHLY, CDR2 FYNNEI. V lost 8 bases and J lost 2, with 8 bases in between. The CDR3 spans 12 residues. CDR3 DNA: TGTGCCAGCGTAGCGGACACAGATACGCAGTATTTT. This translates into CASVADTDTQYF.

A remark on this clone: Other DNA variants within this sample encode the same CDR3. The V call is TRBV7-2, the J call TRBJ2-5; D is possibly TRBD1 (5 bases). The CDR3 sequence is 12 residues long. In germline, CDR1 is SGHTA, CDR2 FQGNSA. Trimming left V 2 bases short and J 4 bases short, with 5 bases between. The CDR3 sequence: CASSLQGETQYF. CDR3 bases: TGTGCCAGCAGCTTACAGGGAGAGACCCAGTACTTC.

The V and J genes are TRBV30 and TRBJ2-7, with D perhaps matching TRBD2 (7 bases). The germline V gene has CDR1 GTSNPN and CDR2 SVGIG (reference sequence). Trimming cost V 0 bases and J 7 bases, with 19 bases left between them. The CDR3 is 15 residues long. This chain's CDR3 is CAWSVGTPLRGEQYF. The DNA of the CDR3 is TGTGCCTGGAGTGTCGGGACACCACTGCGGGGGGAGCAGTACTTC.

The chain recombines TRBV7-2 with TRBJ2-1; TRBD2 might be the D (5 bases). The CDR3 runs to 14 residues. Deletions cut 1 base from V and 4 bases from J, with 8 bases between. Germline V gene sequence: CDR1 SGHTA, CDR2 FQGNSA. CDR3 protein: CASSLGTGYNEQFF. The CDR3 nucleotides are TGTGCCAGCAGCTTAGGGACGGGATACAATGAGCAGTTCTTC.

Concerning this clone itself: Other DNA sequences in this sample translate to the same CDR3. As DNA, the CDR3 is TGTGCCAGCAGCTTACAGGGATCCACAGATACGCAGTATTTT. Protein product: CASSLQGSTDTQYF. The J gene is TRBJ2-3, the V gene TRBV7-9; the D gene is possibly TRBD1 (5 bases). Trimming pared 2 bases from V and 2 bases from J, leaving 8 bases between. This CDR3 spans 14 amino acids. Germline CDR1 is SEHNR and CDR2 is FQNEAQ (reference sequence). The full variable domain, in which reference TRBV7-9 and TRBJ2-3 provide the parts outside the CDR3, is DTGVSQNPRHKITKRGQNVTFRCDPISEHNRLYWYRQTLGQGPEFLTYFQNEAQLEKSRLLSDRFSAERPKGSFSTLEIQRTEQGDSAMYLCASSLQGSTDTQYFGPGTRLTVL.

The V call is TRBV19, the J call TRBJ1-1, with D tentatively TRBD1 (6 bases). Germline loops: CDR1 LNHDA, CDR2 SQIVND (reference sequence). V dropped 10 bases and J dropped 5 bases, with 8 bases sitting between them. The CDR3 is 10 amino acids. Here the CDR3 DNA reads TGTGCCACAGGGGTAACTGAAGCTTTCTTT. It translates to CATGVTEAFF.

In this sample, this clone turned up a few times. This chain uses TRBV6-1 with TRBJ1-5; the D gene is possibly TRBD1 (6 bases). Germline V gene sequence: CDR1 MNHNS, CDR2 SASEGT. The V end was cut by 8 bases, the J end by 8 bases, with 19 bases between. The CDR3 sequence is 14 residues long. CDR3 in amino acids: CASARDNSGKPQHF. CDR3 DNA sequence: TGTGCCAGCGCACGGGACAATTCAGGGAAGCCCCAGCATTTT.

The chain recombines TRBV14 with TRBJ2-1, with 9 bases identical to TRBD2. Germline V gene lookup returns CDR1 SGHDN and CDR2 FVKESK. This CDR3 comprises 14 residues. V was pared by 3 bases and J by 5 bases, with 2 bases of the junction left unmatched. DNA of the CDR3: TGTGCCAGCAGCCAGCGGGGGGGTGACAATGAGCAGTTCTTC. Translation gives CASSQRGGDNEQFF.

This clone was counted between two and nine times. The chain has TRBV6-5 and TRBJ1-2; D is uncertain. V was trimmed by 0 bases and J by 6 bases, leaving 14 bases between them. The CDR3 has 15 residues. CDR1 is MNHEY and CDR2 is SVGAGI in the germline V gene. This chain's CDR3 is CASSYSGRAPNGYTF. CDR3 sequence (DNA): TGTGCCAGCAGTTACTCCGGACGGGCGCCTAATGGCTACACCTTC.